This entry lists 31 T cell receptor beta chains sequenced from one sample in a study of Ad26.COV2.S vaccination and SARS-CoV-2 variants. The treatment denotes: some 20 received Ad26.COV2.S at low or high dose, single or two shots; about 5 received placebo; per-sample allocation not given. Each sample was drawn 63 days after the first injection (of vaccine or placebo). The method was immunoSEQ multiplex PCR; TCRdb's version includes in-frame clones alone and lacks a portion of them. The table shows around 370,000 clones, with approximately 84% occurring only once. Sequenced here: peripheral blood, sampled in a trial of Ad26.COV2.S vaccine versus placebo. These receptors were obtained from a person between 18 and 59 years old who received the Ad26.COV2.S COVID-19 vaccine or a placebo.

V usage is TRBV10-1 and J usage is TRBJ1-3; possibly TRBD1 for D (6 bases). V dropped 0 bases and J dropped 0 bases, with 18 bases sitting between them. Germline CDR1 WNHNN, CDR2 SYGVQD (reference sequence). The CDR3 contains 19 residues. Here the CDR3 DNA reads TGCGCCAGCAGTGAGTCGATCCCAGGACAGACCCACTCTGGAAACACCATATATTTT. Its protein product is CASSESIPGQTHSGNTIYF.

V usage is TRBV28 and J usage is TRBJ1-2; 12 bases align to TRBD1. CDR3 size: 15 residues. Germline CDR1 is MDHEN and CDR2 is SYDVKM. Trimming cost V 6 bases and J 8 bases; bases outside gene matches: 10. CDR3 nucleotide sequence: TGTGCCAGCAGGCTCTCCGGGACAGGGGGCAGCGGCTACACCTTC. Amino acid sequence: CASRLSGTGGSGYTF.

This clone was recorded once. J is TRBJ2-5 and V is TRBV27; D is unresolved. There are 13 residues in the CDR3. Germline CDR1 is MNHEY and CDR2 is SMNVEV (reference sequence). V gave up 5 bases and J gave up 0 bases, with 7 bases separating them. CDR3 nucleotides: TGTGCCAGCAGTCCCCCAAACCAAGAGACCCAGTACTTC. Encoded protein: CASSPPNQETQYF.

The V call is TRBV11-2, the J call TRBJ1-3; D gene unclear. This CDR3 is 11 amino acids long. Germline CDR1 SGHAT, CDR2 FQNNGV. The V and J ends lost 10 bases and 6 bases respectively, with 10 bases between them. The CDR3 DNA reads as TGTGCCAACATCCCTCAAAACACCATATATTTT. It yields the protein CANIPQNTIYF.

This chain uses TRBV12-3 or TRBV12-4 with TRBJ1-1, with D tentatively TRBD1 (6 bases). The CDR3 has 13 amino acids. The V end lost 3 bases, the J end lost 4 bases, and 9 bases lay between the germline ends. CDR3 sequence reads: CASSFRGSTEAFF. The CDR3 coding sequence is TGTGCCAGCAGTTTCAGGGGTTCCACTGAAGCTTTCTTT.

This clone was seen just once. The chain couples TRBV6-6 to TRBJ1-1; D perhaps matches TRBD1 (5 bases). Per germline, CDR1 MNHNY and CDR2 SVGAGI (reference sequence). This CDR3 is built from 13 residues. V shed 4 bases and J shed 7 bases, with 13 bases lying between them. CDR3 region: CASSSAGRSEAFF. CDR3 bases: TGTGCCAGCAGTTCGGCGGGACGGAGTGAAGCTTTCTTT.

The chain combines TRBV11-2 with TRBJ2-1; the D gene is possibly TRBD1 (6 bases). The length of the CDR3 is 17 residues. Germline values: CDR1 SGHAT, CDR2 FQNNGV. The V end lost 0 bases, the J end lost 6 bases, and 18 bases lay between the germline ends. CDR3 bases: TGTGCCAGCAGCTTAGAGAGCTTCCAGGGGATTCCCAATGAGCAGTTCTTC. Protein: CASSLESFQGIPNEQFF. Supplemented by reference TRBV11-2 and TRBJ2-1, the full variable domain reads EAGVAQSPRYKIIEKRQSVAFWCNPISGHATLYWYQQILGQGPKLLIQFQNNGVVDDSQLPKDRFSAERLKGVDSTLKIQPAKLEDSAVYLCASSLESFQGIPNEQFFGPGTRLTVL.

The rearrangement uses TRBV12-3 or TRBV12-4 and TRBJ1-1, with a possible D match to TRBD1 (6 bases). The CDR3 runs to 13 residues. The V end was cut by 4 bases, the J end by 1 base, with 7 bases between. The CDR3 sequence: CASSSGQNTEAFF. As DNA, the CDR3 is TGTGCCAGCAGTTCGGGACAGAACACTGAAGCTTTCTTT.

This chain links TRBV25-1 with TRBJ1-2, with 9 bases identical to TRBD1. The CDR3 contains 13 residues. J lost 6 bases, V lost 3 bases, and 2 bases had no gene match. The germline V gene encodes CDR1 MGHDK and CDR2 SYGVNS. This chain's CDR3 is CASSERDRDGYTF. The CDR3 DNA follows: TGTGCCAGCAGTGAGAGGGACAGGGATGGCTACACCTTC.

J is TRBJ2-4 and V is TRBV5-1; the D gene could be TRBD1 or TRBD2 (5 bases each). Germline assignment: CDR1 SGHRS and CDR2 YFSETQ. V lost 0 bases, J lost 6 bases, and 16 bases lay in between. The CDR3 contains 16 residues. The CDR3 DNA sequence: TGCGCCAGCAGCTTGGTTGGCCCTACAGGAGGAAACATTCAGTACTTC. Translating it yields CASSLVGPTGGNIQYF. Full variable domain (rest looked up from reference TRBV5-1 and TRBJ2-4): KAGVTQTPRYLIKTRGQQVTLSCSPISGHRSVSWYQQTPGQGLQFLFEYFSETQRNKGNFPGRFSGRQFSNSRSEMNVSTLELGDSALYLCASSLVGPTGGNIQYFGAGTRLSVL.

This clone was counted a single time. The rearrangement uses TRBV15 and TRBJ2-7; tentative D call: TRBD1 (7 bases). Trimming removed 0 bases from V and 0 bases from J, with 15 bases in between. There are 17 residues in the CDR3. Germline CDR1 LNHNV, CDR2 YYDKDF (reference sequence). Written as DNA, the CDR3 is TGTGCCACCAGCAGAGAGGGTAGGCGGGACAGCTCCTACGAGCAGTACTTC. It translates to CATSREGRRDSSYEQYF.

The rearrangement uses TRBV11-2 and TRBJ1-1; D is undetermined. CDR1 SGHAT and CDR2 FQNNGV come from the germline V gene. CDR3 size: 15 residues. V was pared by 5 bases and J by 5 bases, with 18 bases between. CDR3 coding DNA: TGTGCCAGCAGCGCCTTATATGGGGTCGGGACTGAAGCTTTCTTT. This gives the protein CASSALYGVGTEAFF.

The chain recombines TRBV29-1 with TRBJ2-6; D is uncertain. CDR1 SQVTM and CDR2 ANQGSEA come from the germline V gene. The CDR3 consists of 14 residues. Trimming left V 4 bases short and J 4 bases short, with 11 bases between. The DNA for the CDR3 is TGCAGCGTTGCTGAGCCCCCCGGGGCCAACGTCCTGACTTTC. This gives the protein CSVAEPPGANVLTF.

The gene calls are TRBV11-2 and TRBJ2-3; no firm D call. Germline CDR1 reads SGHAT; CDR2 reads FQNNGV. The V end lost 1 base, the J end lost 1 base, and 9 bases lay between the germline ends. The CDR3 is made up of 15 amino acids. In DNA form, the CDR3 reads TGTGCCAGCAGCTTAGCGGACCGCCGCACAGATACGCAGTATTTT. It specifies CASSLADRRTDTQYF.

The chain carries TRBV2 and TRBJ2-2; 8 bases agree with TRBD1. This CDR3 region has 15 residues. J lost 0 bases, V lost 8 bases, and 5 bases had no gene match. Germline V gene sequence: CDR1 SNHLY, CDR2 FYNNEI. The DNA of the CDR3 is TGTGCCAGCGGACCGACAGGGGCGAACACCGGGGAGCTGTTTTTT. Protein sequence: CASGPTGANTGELFF.

The chain has TRBV5-4 and TRBJ2-2, with D tentatively TRBD2 (5 bases). CDR3 size: 15 residues. Trimming shortened V by 6 bases and J by 2 bases, and 14 bases separated the two germline ends. Germline V gene data show CDR1 as SGHNT and CDR2 as YYREEE (reference sequence). CDR3: CASIAGSGNTGELFF. The DNA for the CDR3 is TGTGCCAGCATCGCCGGGTCGGGAAACACCGGGGAGCTGTTTTTT. Filled out from reference TRBV5-4 and TRBJ2-2, the complete variable domain reads ETGVTQSPTHLIKTRGQQVTLRCSSQSGHNTVSWYQQALGQGPQFIFQYYREEENGRGNFPPRFSGLQFPNYSSELNVNALELDDSALYLCASIAGSGNTGELFFGEGSRLTVL.

This sequence joins TRBV18 and TRBJ2-7; the match to TRBD1 covers 10 bases. The CDR3 consists of 15 residues. J was trimmed by 2 bases and V by 3 bases; bases with no gene match: 4. Germline CDR1 is KGHSH and CDR2 is LQKENI. The CDR3 here is CASSPIGQGAYEQYF. CDR3 nucleotide sequence: TGTGCCAGCTCACCCATCGGACAGGGGGCCTACGAGCAGTACTTC.

The chain combines TRBV30 with TRBJ2-2; 10 bases agree with TRBD1. Germline values: CDR1 GTSNPN, CDR2 SVGIG (reference sequence). CDR3 length equals 19 residues. Trimming took 0 bases from V and 5 from J; bases not matched to a gene: 15. The CDR3, as DNA: TGTGCCTGGAGTGTACCCCGATTTCGACAGGGGGCTCGGACCGGGGAGCTGTTTTTT. Its protein is CAWSVPRFRQGARTGELFF. The complete variable domain, with remaining parts taken from reference TRBV30 and TRBJ2-2, reads SQTIHQWPATLVQPVGSPLSLECTVEGTSNPNLYWYRQAAGRGLQLLFYSVGIGQISSEVPQNLSASRPQDRQFILSSKKLLLSDSGFYLCAWSVPRFRQGARTGELFFGEGSRLTVL.

The chain has TRBV29-1 and TRBJ2-5; D is perhaps TRBD1 (5 bases). Germline CDR1 and CDR2: SQVTM and ANQGSEA. V lost 5 bases and J lost 0, with 7 bases in between. CDR3 size: 12 residues. This chain's CDR3 is CSVTGNQETQYF. The DNA for the CDR3 is TGCAGCGTTACAGGAAACCAAGAGACCCAGTACTTC.

V and J are TRBV29-1 and TRBJ2-7, with D perhaps given as TRBD1 or TRBD2 (5 bases each). The CDR3 totals 13 residues. The V and J ends lost 6 bases and 2 bases respectively, with 14 bases between them. Germline-derived CDR1 and CDR2 are SQVTM and ANQGSEA. The CDR3 DNA sequence: TGCAGCGTGGGACGGCAGATCCCCTACGAGCAGTACTTC. Residues: CSVGRQIPYEQYF.

In its sample, this clone was seen once. The rearrangement joins TRBV9 to TRBJ1-1, with 7 bases identical to TRBD1. V shed 1 base and J 2 bases; nucleotides not matched to a gene: 14. CDR3 length: 18 amino acids. In germline, CDR1 is SGDLS, CDR2 YYNGEE. CDR3 protein: CASSVSWEGARRNTEAFF. DNA for the CDR3: TGTGCCAGCAGCGTAAGTTGGGAGGGGGCGAGGAGAAACACTGAAGCTTTCTTT.

The rearrangement links TRBV19 to TRBJ2-1; D uncertain. This CDR3 has 14 amino acids. Germline V gene data show CDR1 as LNHDA and CDR2 as SQIVND (reference sequence). The ends were cut back, 4 bases at V and 0 bases at J, with 7 bases in the middle. CDR3 in amino acids: CASSRSFSYNEQFF. The CDR3 DNA is TGTGCCAGTAGTAGGAGTTTCTCCTACAATGAGCAGTTCTTC.

V usage is TRBV10-3 and J usage is TRBJ2-7, with 15 bases fitting TRBD2. Germline CDR1 reads ENHRY; CDR2 reads SYGVKD. The trim removed 10 bases at V and 2 bases at J, leaving 3 bases unmatched. The length of the CDR3 is 14 residues. CDR3 in DNA: TGTGCCAGTGGACTAGCGGGAGGGCCCTACGAGCAGTACTTC. This encodes CASGLAGGPYEQYF.

The chain uses TRBV28 and TRBJ2-2; tentative D call: TRBD1 (7 bases). Germline assignment: CDR1 MDHEN and CDR2 SYDVKM. The ends were cut back, 8 bases at V and 1 base at J, with 17 bases in the middle. This CDR3 region has 16 residues. The CDR3 DNA reads as TGTGCCAGCGCCGTGGAGGGGGCCTGGAACACCGGGGAGCTGTTTTTT. It is translated as CASAVEGAWNTGELFF.

The V and J genes are TRBV12-3 or TRBV12-4 and TRBJ2-1; D possibly corresponds to TRBD1 (5 bases). Trimming stripped 3 bases from V and 8 bases from J, with 11 bases between. CDR3 length: 13 residues. CDR3 in DNA: TGTGCCAGCAGTTTGGGTCAGGGCTATGAGCAGTTCTTC. Amino acids: CASSLGQGYEQFF.

The gene calls are TRBV7-9 and TRBJ2-7; no clear D. Trimming removed 1 base from V and 3 bases from J, with 7 bases in between. Germline-derived CDR1 and CDR2 are SEHNR and FQNEAQ (reference sequence). The CDR3 sequence is 13 residues long. The CDR3, as DNA: TGTGCCAGCAGCTTAGTACCCAACTACGAGCAGTACTTC. This translates into CASSLVPNYEQYF.

This clone occurred many times. Distinct nucleotide sequences in the sample also encode this CDR3. V and J are TRBV5-1 and TRBJ1-2, with TRBD1 matching over 7 bases. The CDR3 contains 14 residues. Per germline, CDR1 SGHRS and CDR2 YFSETQ. J gave up 7 bases and V 0 bases, and 6 bases lay outside the gene matches. The DNA of the CDR3 is TGCGCCAGCAGCTTGGAGGGGGCGCCGGGTGGCTACACCTTC. It translates to CASSLEGAPGGYTF.

The sample holds one count of this clone. This sequence joins TRBV3-1 (or the pseudogene TRBV3-2) and TRBJ2-1; 9 bases line up with TRBD1. The CDR3 consists of 14 residues. After removal of 4 bases from V and 6 bases from J, the junction contained 4 bases not matched to a gene. From germline, CDR1 is LGHDT and CDR2 YNNKEL (reference sequence). DNA of the CDR3: TGTGCCAGCAGCCCCTCGACAGGGGGCAATGAGCAGTTCTTC. This translates into CASSPSTGGNEQFF.

V gene TRBV20-1 combines with J gene TRBJ2-7, with D uncertain. The CDR3 has 13 residues. V shed 3 bases and J shed 2 bases, with 11 bases lying between them. Germline V gene data show CDR1 as DFQATT and CDR2 as SNEGSKA (reference sequence). CDR3 DNA: TGCAGTGCTAGTCCCAGTCTCGCCTACGAGCAGTACTTC. Its translation: CSASPSLAYEQYF.

J is TRBJ2-1 and V is TRBV21-1. TRBV21-1 is labeled a pseudogene. The CDR3 has 15 amino acids. CDR3 residues: CASSKASPRPNEQFF. CDR3 in DNA: TGTGCCAGCAGCAAAGCCTCCCCCCGGCCCAATGAGCAGTTCTTC.

The genes are TRBV11-2 and TRBJ1-6; 7 positions match TRBD1. CDR3 length: 14 amino acids. V shed 3 bases, J shed 7 bases, and the junction held 3 bases outside the gene matches. In germline, CDR1 is SGHAT, CDR2 FQNNGV. The DNA for the CDR3 is TGTGCCAGCAGCTTCCTGACAGGGAATTCACCCCTCCACTTT. Amino acids: CASSFLTGNSPLHF. Filled out from reference TRBV11-2 and TRBJ1-6, the complete variable domain reads EAGVAQSPRYKIIEKRQSVAFWCNPISGHATLYWYQQILGQGPKLLIQFQNNGVVDDSQLPKDRFSAERLKGVDSTLKIQPAKLEDSAVYLCASSFLTGNSPLHFGNGTRLTVT.